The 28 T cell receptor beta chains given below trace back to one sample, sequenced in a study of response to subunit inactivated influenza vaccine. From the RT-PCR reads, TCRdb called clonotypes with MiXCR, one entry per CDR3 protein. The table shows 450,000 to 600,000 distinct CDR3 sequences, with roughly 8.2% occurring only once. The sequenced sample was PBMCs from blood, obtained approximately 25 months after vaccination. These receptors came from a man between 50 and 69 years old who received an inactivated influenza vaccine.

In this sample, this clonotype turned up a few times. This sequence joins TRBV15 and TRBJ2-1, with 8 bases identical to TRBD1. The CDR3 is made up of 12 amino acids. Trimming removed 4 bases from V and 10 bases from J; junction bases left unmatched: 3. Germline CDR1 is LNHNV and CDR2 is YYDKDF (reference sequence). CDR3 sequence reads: CATSMDRAEQFF. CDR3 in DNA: TGTGCCACCAGCATGGACAGGGCCGAGCAGTTCTTC.

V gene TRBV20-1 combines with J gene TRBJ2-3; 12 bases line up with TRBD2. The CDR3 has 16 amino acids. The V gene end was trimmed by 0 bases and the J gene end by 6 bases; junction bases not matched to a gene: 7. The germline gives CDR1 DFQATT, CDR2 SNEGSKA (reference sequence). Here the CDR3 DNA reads TGCAGTGCTAGAGATCCTAGCGGGAGGGCCGCGGATACGCAGTATTTT. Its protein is CSARDPSGRAADTQYF.

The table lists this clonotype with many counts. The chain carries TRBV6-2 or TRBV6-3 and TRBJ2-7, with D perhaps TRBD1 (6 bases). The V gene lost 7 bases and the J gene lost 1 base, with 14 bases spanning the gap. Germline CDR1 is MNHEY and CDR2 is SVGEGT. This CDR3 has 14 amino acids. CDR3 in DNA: TGTGCCAGCACCATCGGACAGTCATCCTACGAGCAGTACTTC. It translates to CASTIGQSSYEQYF.

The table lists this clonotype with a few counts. CDR3 coding DNA: TGCAGCGCCAGGCTAGCGGGCTCCTCCTACAATGAGCAGTTCTTC. It codes for CSARLAGSSYNEQFF. The chain links TRBV29-1 to TRBJ2-1, with 8 nucleotides matching TRBD2. Germline V gene data show CDR1 as SQVTM and CDR2 as ANQGSEA. CDR3 length equals 15 residues. Trimming at V came to 7 bases and at J to 0 bases, leaving 8 bases not matched to a gene.

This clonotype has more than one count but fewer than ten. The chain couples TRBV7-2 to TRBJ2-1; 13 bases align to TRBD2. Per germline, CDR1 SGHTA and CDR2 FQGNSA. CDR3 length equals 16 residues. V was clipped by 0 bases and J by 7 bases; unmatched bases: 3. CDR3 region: CASSLASTSGRNEQFF. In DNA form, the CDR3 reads TGTGCCAGCAGCTTAGCCTCGACTAGCGGGAGGAATGAGCAGTTCTTC.

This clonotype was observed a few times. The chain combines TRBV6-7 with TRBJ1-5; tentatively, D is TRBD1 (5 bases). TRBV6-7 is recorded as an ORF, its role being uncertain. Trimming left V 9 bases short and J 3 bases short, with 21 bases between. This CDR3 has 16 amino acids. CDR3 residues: CARGGSRVVTNQPQHF. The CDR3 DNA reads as TGTGCCAGGGGCGGGAGCAGGGTTGTCACCAATCAGCCCCAGCATTTT.

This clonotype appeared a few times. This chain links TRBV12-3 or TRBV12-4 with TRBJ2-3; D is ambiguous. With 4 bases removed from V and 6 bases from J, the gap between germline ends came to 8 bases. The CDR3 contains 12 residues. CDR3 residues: CASSWLSDTQYF. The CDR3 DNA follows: TGTGCCAGCAGTTGGCTGAGCGATACGCAGTATTTT.

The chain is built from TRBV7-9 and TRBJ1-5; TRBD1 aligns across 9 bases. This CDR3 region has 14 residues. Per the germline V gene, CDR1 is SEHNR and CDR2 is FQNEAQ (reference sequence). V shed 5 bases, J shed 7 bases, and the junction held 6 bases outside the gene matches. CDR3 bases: TGTGCCAGCAGCCCCGGGACAGGGCGACAGCCCCAGCATTTT. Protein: CASSPGTGRQPQHF.

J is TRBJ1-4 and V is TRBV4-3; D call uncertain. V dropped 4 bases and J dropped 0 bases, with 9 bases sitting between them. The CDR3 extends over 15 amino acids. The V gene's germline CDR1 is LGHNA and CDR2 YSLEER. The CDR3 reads CASSRDLATNEKLFF. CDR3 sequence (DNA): TGCGCCAGCAGCCGTGACCTTGCAACTAATGAAAAACTGTTTTTT.

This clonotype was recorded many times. DNA for the CDR3: TGTGCCAGCAGTTTAGCGCAAGGACAGCTTTTCTTC. Encoded protein: CASSLAQGQLFF. The genes are TRBV12-3 or TRBV12-4 and TRBJ2-1, with D perhaps matching TRBD1 (6 bases). Trimming took off 0 bases at V and 16 bases at J, with 13 bases between the two ends. The CDR3 consists of 12 residues.

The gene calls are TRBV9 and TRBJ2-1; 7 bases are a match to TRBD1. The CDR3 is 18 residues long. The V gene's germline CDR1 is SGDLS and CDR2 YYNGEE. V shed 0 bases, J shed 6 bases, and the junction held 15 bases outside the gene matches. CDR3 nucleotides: TGTGCCAGCAGCGTAGAGTTCAAAACAGGGGCGGTGGGCAATGAGCAGTTCTTC. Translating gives CASSVEFKTGAVGNEQFF.

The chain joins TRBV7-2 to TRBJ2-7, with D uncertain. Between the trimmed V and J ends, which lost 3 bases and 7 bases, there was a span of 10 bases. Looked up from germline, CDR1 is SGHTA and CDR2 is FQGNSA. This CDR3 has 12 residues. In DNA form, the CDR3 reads TGTGCCAGCAGCTTCTGGCAGAAAGAGCAGTACTTC. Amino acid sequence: CASSFWQKEQYF.

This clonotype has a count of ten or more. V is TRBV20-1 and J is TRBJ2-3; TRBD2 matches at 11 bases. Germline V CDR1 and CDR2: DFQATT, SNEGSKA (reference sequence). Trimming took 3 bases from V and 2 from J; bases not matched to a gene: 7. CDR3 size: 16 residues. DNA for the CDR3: TGCAGTGCTAGGGGCACTAGCGGGGGCATCACAGATACGCAGTATTTT. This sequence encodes CSARGTSGGITDTQYF.

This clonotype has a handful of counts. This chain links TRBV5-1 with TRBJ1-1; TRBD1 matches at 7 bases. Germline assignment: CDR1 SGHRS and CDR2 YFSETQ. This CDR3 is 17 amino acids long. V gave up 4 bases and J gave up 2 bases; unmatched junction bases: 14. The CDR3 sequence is CASSSRQGGFRNTEAFF. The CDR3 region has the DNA TGCGCCAGCAGCAGTCGACAGGGTGGGTTTAGAAACACTGAAGCTTTCTTT. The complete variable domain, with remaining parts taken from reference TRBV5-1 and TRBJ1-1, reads KAGVTQTPRYLIKTRGQQVTLSCSPISGHRSVSWYQQTPGQGLQFLFEYFSETQRNKGNFPGRFSGRQFSNSRSEMNVSTLELGDSALYLCASSSRQGGFRNTEAFFGQGTRLTVV.

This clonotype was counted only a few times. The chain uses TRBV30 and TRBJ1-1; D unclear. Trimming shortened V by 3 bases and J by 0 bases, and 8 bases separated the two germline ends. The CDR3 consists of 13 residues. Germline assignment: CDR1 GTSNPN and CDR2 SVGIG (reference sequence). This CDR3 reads CAWSQTVNTEAFF. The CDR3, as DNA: TGTGCCTGGAGCCAGACTGTGAACACTGAAGCTTTCTTT.

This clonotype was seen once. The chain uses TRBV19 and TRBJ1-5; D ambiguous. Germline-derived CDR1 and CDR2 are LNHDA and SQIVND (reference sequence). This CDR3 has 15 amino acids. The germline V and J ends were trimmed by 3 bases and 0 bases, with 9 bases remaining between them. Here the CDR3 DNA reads TGTGCCAGTAGTATGAGGGAGTATAGCAATCAGCCCCAGCATTTT. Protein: CASSMREYSNQPQHF.

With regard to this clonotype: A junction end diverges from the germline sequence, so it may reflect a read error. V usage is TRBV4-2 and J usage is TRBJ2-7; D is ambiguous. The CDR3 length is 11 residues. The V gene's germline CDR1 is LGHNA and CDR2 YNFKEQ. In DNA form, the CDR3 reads TGTGCCAGCACCCAAGTGGGCGAGCAGTACTTC. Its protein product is CASTQVGEQYF.

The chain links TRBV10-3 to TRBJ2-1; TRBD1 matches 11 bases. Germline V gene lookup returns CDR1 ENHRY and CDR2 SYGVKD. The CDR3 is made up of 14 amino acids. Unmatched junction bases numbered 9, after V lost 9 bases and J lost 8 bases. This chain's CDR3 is CAIARDRGSHEQFF. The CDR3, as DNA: TGTGCCATTGCTCGGGACAGGGGGAGCCATGAGCAGTTCTTC.

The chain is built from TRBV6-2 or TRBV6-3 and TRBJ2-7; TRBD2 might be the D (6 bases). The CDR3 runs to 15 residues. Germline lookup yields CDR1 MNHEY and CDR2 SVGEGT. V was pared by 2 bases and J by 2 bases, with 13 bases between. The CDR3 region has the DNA TGTGCCAGCAGTTACAGGGCGGGATCGGCCTACGAGCAGTACTTC. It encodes CASSYRAGSAYEQYF.

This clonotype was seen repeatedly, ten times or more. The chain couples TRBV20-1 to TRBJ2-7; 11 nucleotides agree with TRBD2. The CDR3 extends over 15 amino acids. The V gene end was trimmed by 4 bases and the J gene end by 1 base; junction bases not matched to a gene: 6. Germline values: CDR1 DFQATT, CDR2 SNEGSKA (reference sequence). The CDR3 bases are TGCAGTGCTAATGGGCTAGCGGGAGGTTCCTACGAGCAGTACTTC. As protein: CSANGLAGGSYEQYF.

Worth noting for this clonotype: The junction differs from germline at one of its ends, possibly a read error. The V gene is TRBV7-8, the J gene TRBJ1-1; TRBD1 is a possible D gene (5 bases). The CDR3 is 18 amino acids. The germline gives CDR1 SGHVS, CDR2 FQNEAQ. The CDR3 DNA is TGTGCCAGCAGCCCCCCGGCGGGGCCCGCATTGTGGGGAGCTGATGCTTTCTTT. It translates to CASSPPAGPALWGADAFF.

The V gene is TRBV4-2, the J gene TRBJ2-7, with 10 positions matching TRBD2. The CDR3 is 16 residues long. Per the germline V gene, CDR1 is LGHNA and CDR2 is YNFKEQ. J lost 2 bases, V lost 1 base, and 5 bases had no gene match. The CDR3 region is CASSQGLAGATYEQYF. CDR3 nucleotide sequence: TGTGCCAGCAGCCAAGGGCTAGCGGGAGCAACCTACGAGCAGTACTTC.

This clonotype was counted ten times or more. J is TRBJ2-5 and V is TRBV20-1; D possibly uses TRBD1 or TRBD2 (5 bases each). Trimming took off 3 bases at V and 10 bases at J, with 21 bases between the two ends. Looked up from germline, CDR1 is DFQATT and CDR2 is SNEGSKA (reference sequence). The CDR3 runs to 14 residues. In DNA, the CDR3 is TGCAGTGCTAGCTCCGGGACGACAGAGGAGGACCAGTACTTC. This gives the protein CSASSGTTEEDQYF.

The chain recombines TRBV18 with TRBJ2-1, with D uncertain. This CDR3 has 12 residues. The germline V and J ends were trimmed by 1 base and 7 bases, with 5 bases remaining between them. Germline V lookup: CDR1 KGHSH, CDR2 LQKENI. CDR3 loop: CASSPQGNEQFF. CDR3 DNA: TGTGCCAGCTCACCACAGGGTAATGAGCAGTTCTTC.

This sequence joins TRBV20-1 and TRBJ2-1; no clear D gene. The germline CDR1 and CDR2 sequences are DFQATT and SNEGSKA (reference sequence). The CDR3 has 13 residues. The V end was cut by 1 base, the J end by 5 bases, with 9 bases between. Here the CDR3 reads CSARATTNNEQFF. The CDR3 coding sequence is TGCAGTGCTAGAGCTACTACAAACAATGAGCAGTTCTTC.

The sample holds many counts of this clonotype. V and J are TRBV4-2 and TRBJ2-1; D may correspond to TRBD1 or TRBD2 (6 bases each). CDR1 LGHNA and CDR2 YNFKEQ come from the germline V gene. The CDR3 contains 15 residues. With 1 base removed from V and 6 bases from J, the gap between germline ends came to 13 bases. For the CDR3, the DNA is TGTGCCAGCAGCCAAGCCGGGGGCGAAGTCAATGAGCAGTTCTTC. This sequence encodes CASSQAGGEVNEQFF.

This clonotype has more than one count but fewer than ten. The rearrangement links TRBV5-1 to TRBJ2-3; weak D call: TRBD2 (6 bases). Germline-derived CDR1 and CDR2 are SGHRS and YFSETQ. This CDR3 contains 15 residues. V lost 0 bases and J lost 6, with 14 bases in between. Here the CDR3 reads CASSLGGRTGDTQYF. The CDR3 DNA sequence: TGCGCCAGCAGCTTGGGAGGGAGGACCGGGGATACGCAGTATTTT.

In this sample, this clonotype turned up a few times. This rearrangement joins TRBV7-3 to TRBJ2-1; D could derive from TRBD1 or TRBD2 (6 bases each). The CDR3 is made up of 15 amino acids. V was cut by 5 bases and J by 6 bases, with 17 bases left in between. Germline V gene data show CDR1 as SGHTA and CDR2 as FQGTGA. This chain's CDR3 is CASSPTGTLGNEQFF. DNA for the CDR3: TGTGCCAGCAGCCCAACAGGGACTCTGGGCAATGAGCAGTTCTTC.